This T cell receptor beta chain was identified in a study of CD8 T cells in Susac syndrome (dated by TCRdb to between 2018 and 2021). Study-wide context: Among the sequenced Susac syndrome patients, roughly six had clinically active disease and eight were in clinical remission. Repertoire sequencing was used to test whether CD8+ T cell activation and differentiation in Susac syndrome was antigen driven. Susac syndrome patients were therapy-naive, on corticosteroids (some also receiving IVIg), or on IVIg alone at blood withdrawal. The full study reports these points: The CD4+ T cell repertoire of patients with Susac syndrome showed no detectable clonal expansion. The study acknowledged that relatively few individuals were included in the TCR sequencing and HLA analysis.

Comments on this clonotype: The clone's antigen remains unknown. Base-call qualities are not available, and no considerably larger clone is one nucleotide away.

High-throughput TCR beta sequencing profiled peripheral blood CD8+ and CD4+ T cells from healthy donors, Susac syndrome patients and multiple sclerosis patients. Recently defined diagnostic criteria for definite or probable disease were met by the Susac syndrome patients. Bulk CD8+ and CD4+ T cells were purified magnetically by negative isolation, whereas CD8+ TEMRA cells were enriched by FACS. Blood was collected in EDTA tubes and processed within 24 hours, with PBMCs isolated through density gradient centrifugation. PBMCs intended for TCR sequencing were cryopreserved in liquid nitrogen and were subsequently thawed in a 37 degrees C water bath. Purity of sorted or isolated CD4+, CD8+ and CD8+ TEMRA cells was at least 90%. Trimming at the junction amounts to 7 bases on V and 0 bases on J, and the germline ends lie 10 bases apart. Via the germline V gene, CDR1 is SGDLS and CDR2 YYNGEE. The CDR3 starts with the cysteine, ends with the phenylalanine, and has 14 residues. Kept here is only the CDR3 DNA, which spans 42 bases and is read in frame from base 1.

RNA was extracted using the RNeasy kit, and roughly 0.45 to 1 ug of the RNA was reverse transcribed with random hexamers. The immunoSEQ multiplex PCR assay, covering 54 Vbeta and 13 Jbeta segments, was used to amplify TCR beta CDR3 regions. To correct PCR amplification bias, a synthetic template baseline was used for both primer optimization and computational correction. The original pipeline was this. Reads were assigned to V, D and J genes according to IMGT and analyzed in immunoSEQ Analyzer, with only productive sequences retained. Clonality was computed as one minus Shannon entropy normalized by log2 of the number of productive unique sequences. Public and private clones were assessed among the 100 most prevalent clones of each patient and control. Clones were defined as Susac-specific if absent from the healthy and MS cohorts, from over a thousand published viral clones and from other ImmuneACCESS disease sequences. In TCRdb, the public reads were trimmed at Q25 with fastp and aligned with MiXCR, with productive beta chains retained. Rows with one shared CDR3 protein collapse into an entry with the most common genes and DNA. Clone size and V and J calls follow TCRdb, not the original study. This sample gives about 150,000 distinct CDR3 sequences in total; 85% to 95% of them show up just once. In total, the top ten clones hold about 0.17% of the sample.

The receptor comes from a human donor with Susac syndrome. The chain links TRBV9 with TRBJ2-2; too little of a D gene remains to name it. The sequenced sample consisted of CD4+ T cells from PBMCs. Here the CDR3 is given as CASHSSPNTGELFF. The sequenced DNA is TGTGCCAGCCACAGCAGTCCGAACACCGGGGAGCTGTTTTTT.